The following is a T cell receptor beta chain sequence with its context. The sample holds many counts of this clonotype. What this receptor recognizes is not known. Base qualities are not provided; no much larger clone lies one nucleotide away. The germline V and J ends show losses of 0 bases and 3 bases respectively, and no gene match explains 2 bases of the junction. From cysteine to phenylalanine, the CDR3 is 14 amino acids long. The CDR3 DNA has 42 bases and is translated from base 1. CDR1 and CDR2 (DFQATT, SNEGSKA) derive from the germline V gene (reference sequence). The source of the sample is a study of CXCR3 chemokines and chemotherapy response in bladder cancer (dated by TCRdb to 2022 to 2024). Regarding the study in general: The study tested whether activity of the CXCR3 chemokine system within human bladder cancer tumors predicted response to chemotherapy.

Libraries were made using PCR. Data came from an Illumina HiSeq 2500. The public reads were run again by TCRdb, first through fastp at Q25 and then through MiXCR, and only productive beta chains were kept. Each entry is one CDR3 protein sequence, shown with its most common DNA and genes. The sample includes about 5,000 distinct CDR3 sequences, with approximately 15% observed a single time. In total, the top ten clones hold around 10% of the sample. This chain joins TRBV20-1 to TRBJ2-1, and TRBD2 aligns with 7 junction nucleotides. This TCR came from a human donor with bladder cancer that responded to neoadjuvant chemotherapy. The specimen was collected from a patient whose treatment included neoadjuvant chemotherapy. The sequenced DNA is TGCAGTGCTAGAGAGGTAGCGGGCTACAATGAGCAGTTCTTC. Translated, it reads CSAREVAGYNEQFF.